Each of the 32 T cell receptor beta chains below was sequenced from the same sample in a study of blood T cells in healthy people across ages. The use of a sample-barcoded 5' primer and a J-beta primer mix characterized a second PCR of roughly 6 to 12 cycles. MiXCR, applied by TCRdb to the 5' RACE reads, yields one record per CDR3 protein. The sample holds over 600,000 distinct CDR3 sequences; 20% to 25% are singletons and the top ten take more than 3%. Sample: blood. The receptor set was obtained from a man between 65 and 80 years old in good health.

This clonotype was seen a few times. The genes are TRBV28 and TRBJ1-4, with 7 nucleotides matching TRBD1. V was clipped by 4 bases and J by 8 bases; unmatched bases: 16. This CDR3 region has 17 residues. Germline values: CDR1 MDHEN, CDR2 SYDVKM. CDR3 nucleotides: TGTGCCAGCAGTTCAGGACAGAGAGACAGGGTGTGGGAAAAACTGTTTTTT. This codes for CASSSGQRDRVWEKLFF.

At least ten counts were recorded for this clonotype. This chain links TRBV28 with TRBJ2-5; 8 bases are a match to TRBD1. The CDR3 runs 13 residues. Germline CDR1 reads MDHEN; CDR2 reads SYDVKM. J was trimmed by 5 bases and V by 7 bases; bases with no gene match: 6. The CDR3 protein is CASTSRGHETQYF. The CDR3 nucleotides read TGTGCCAGCACCTCCAGGGGGCACGAGACCCAGTACTTC.

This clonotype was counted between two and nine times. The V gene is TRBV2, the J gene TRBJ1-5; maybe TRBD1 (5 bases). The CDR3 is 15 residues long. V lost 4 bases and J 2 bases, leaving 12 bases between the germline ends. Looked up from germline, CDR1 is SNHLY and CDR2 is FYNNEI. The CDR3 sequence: CASSVSGFGNQPQHF. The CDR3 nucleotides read TGTGCCAGCAGTGTTTCAGGGTTTGGCAATCAGCCCCAGCATTTT.

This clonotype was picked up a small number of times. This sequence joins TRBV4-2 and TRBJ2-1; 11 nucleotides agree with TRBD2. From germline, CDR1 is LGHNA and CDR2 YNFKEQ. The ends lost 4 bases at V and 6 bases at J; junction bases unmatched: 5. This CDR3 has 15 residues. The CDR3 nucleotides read TGTGCCAGCAGCCCTCTAGCGGGAGGCCTCAATGAGCAGTTCTTC. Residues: CASSPLAGGLNEQFF.

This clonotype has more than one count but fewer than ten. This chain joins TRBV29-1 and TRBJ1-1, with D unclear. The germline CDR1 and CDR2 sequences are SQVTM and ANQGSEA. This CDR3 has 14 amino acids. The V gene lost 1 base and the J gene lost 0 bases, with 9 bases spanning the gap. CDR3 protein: CSVEAGTLNTEAFF. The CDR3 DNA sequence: TGCAGCGTTGAAGCCGGAACACTGAACACTGAAGCTTTCTTT.

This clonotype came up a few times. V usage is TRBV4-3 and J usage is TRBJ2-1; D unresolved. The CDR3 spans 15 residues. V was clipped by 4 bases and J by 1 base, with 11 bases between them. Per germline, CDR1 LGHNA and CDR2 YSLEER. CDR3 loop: CASSPELGSYNEQFF. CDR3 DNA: TGCGCCAGCAGCCCCGAGTTGGGGTCCTACAATGAGCAGTTCTTC.

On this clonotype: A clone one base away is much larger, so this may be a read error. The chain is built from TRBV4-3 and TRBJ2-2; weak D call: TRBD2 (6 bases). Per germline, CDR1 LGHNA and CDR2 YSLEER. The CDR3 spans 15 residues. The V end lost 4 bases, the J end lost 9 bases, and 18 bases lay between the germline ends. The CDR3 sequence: CASSRDYGGNRELFF. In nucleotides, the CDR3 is TGCGCCAGCAGCCGAGACTATGGCGGGAACCGGGAGCTGTTTTTT.

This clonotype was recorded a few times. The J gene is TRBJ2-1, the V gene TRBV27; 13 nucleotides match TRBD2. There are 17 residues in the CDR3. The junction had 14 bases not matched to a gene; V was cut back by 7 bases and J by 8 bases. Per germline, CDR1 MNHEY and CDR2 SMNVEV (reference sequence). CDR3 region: CASNQNPGLAGLDEQFF. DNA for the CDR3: TGTGCCAGCAACCAGAACCCGGGACTAGCGGGACTAGATGAGCAGTTCTTC.

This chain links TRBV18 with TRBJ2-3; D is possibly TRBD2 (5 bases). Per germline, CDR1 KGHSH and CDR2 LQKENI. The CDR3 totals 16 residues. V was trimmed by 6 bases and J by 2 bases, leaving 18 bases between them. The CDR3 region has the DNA TGTGCCAGCTCCCGGCGAGAGGCCGGGGACACAGATACGCAGTATTTT. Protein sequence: CASSRREAGDTDTQYF.

CDR3: CASSSLGDASYEQYF. The CDR3 nucleotides are TGTGCCAGCAGCTCCCTCGGGGACGCCTCCTACGAGCAGTACTTC. V usage is TRBV7-9 and J usage is TRBJ2-7, with D possibly being TRBD1 or TRBD2 (5 bases each). Trimming took 4 bases from V and 0 from J, leaving 13 bases between them. CDR1 and CDR2 (germline): SEHNR, FQNEAQ (reference sequence). The CDR3 extends over 15 amino acids.

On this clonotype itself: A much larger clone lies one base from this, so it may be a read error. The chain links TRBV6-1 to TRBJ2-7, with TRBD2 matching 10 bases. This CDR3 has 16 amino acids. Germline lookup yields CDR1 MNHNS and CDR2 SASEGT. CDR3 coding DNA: TGTGTCAGCAGTGAACGGACTAGCGGACTCTCCTACGAGCAGTACTTC. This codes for CVSSERTSGLSYEQYF.

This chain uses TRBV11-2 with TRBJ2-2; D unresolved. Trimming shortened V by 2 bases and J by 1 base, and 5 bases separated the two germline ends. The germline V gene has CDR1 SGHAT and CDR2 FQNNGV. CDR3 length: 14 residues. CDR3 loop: CASSLMMNTGELFF. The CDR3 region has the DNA TGTGCCAGCAGCTTAATGATGAACACCGGGGAGCTGTTTTTT.

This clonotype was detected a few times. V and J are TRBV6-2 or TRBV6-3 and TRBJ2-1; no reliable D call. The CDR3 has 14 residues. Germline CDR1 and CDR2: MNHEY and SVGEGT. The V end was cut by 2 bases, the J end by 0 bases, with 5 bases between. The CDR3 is CASSYDSSYNEQFF. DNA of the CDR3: TGTGCCAGCAGTTACGACTCCTCCTACAATGAGCAGTTCTTC.

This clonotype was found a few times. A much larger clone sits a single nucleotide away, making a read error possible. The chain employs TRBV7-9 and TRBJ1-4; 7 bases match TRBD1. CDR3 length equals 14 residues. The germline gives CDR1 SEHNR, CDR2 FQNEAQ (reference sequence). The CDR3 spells CASSLGQGGEKLLF. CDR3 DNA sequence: TGTGCCAGCAGCTTAGGACAGGGCGGTGAAAAACTGCTTTTT.

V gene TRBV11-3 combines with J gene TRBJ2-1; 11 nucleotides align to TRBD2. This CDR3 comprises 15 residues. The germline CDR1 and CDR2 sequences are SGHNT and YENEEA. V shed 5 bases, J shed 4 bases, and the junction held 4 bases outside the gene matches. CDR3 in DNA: TGTGCCAGCAGCCACCGACTAGCGGGGTACAATGAGCAGTTCTTC. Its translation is CASSHRLAGYNEQFF.

The CDR3 nucleotides are TGCAGTGCTAGAGATCAGCGGAACTACAATGAGCAGTTCTTC. As protein: CSARDQRNYNEQFF. The chain has TRBV20-1 and TRBJ2-1; a weak D match, TRBD2 (5 bases). Trimming removed 0 bases at V and 3 bases at J, with 9 bases between. The CDR3 totals 14 residues. Per the germline V gene, CDR1 is DFQATT and CDR2 is SNEGSKA (reference sequence).

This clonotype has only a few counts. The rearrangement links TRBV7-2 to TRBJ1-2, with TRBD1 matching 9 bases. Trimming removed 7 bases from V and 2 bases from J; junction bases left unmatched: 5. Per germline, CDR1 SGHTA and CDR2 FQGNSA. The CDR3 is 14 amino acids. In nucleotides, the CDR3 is TGTGCCAGCACCATTGGACAGGGGAACTATGGCTACACCTTC. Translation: CASTIGQGNYGYTF. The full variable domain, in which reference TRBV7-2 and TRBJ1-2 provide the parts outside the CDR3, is GAGVSQSPSNKVTEKGKDVELRCDPISGHTALYWYRQSLGQGLEFLIYFQGNSAPDKSGLPSDRFSAERTGGSVSTLTIQRTQQEDSAVYLCASTIGQGNYGYTFGSGTRLTVV.

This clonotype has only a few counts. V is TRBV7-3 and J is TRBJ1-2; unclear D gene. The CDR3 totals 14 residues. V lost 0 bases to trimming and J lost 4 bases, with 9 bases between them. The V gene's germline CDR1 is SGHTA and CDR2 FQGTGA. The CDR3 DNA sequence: TGTGCCAGCAGCTTAACGTTCAGATCCTATGGCTACACCTTC. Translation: CASSLTFRSYGYTF.

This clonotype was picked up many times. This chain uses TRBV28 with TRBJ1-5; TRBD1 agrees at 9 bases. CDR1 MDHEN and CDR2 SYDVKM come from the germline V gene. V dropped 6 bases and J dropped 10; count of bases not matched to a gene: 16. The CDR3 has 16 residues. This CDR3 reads CASRGTGTGNDYPQHF. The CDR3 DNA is TGTGCCAGCAGGGGCACCGGGACAGGGAATGATTATCCCCAGCATTTT.

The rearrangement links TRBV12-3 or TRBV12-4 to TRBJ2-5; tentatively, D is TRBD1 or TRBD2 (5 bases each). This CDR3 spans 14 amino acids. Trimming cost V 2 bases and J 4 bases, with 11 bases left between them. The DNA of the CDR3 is TGTGCCAGCAGTTTAATTCCTGGGGGAGAGACCCAGTACTTC. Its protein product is CASSLIPGGETQYF.

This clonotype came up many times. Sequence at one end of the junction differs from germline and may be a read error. The CDR3 DNA reads TGTGCCAGCAGCTCTGGAGGAGGAGAAAAACTGTTTTTT. Amino acids: CASSSGGGEKLFF. The chain uses TRBV5-1 and TRBJ1-4, with unresolved D. CDR3 length: 13 residues. From germline, CDR1 is SGHRS and CDR2 YFSETQ.

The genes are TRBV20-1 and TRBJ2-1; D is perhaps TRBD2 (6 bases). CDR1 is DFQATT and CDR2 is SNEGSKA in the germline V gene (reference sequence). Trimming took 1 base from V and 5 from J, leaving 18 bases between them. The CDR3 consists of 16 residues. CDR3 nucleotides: TGCAGTGCTAGAGTTTTTTCGTCGCGGGATAACAATGAGCAGTTCTTC. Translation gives CSARVFSSRDNNEQFF.

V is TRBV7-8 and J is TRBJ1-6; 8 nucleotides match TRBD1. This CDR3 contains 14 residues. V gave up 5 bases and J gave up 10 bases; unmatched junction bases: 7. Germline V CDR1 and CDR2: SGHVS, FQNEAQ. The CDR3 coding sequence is TGTGCCAGCAGCCCGGGACAGGTGGAATCACCCCTCCACTTT. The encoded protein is CASSPGQVESPLHF.

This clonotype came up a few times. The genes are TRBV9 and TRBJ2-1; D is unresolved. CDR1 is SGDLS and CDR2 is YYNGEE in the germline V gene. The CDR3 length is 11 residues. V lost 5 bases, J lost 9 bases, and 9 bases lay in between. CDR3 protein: CASRGLGEQFF. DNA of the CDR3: TGTGCCAGCAGAGGCTTGGGTGAGCAGTTCTTC.

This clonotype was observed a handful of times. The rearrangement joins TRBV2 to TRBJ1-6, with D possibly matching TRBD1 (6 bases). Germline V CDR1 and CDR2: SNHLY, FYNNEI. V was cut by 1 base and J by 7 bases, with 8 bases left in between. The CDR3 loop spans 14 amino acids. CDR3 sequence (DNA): TGTGCCAGCAGTGAAGGTACAGGGAATTCACCCCTCCACTTT. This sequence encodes CASSEGTGNSPLHF.

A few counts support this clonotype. In DNA, the CDR3 is TGTGCCAGCAGCTTAACGGGTTCTAACTCCTACGAGCAGTACTTC. Translation gives CASSLTGSNSYEQYF. The chain links TRBV7-3 to TRBJ2-7; D not certain. The germline V gene has CDR1 SGHTA and CDR2 FQGTGA. Deletions cut 0 bases from V and 0 bases from J, with 9 bases between. The CDR3 sequence is 15 residues long.

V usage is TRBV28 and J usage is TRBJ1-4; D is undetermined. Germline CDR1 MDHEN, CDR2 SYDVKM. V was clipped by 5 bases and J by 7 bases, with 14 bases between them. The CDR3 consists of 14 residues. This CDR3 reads CASSLGNRGEKLFF. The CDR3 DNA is TGTGCCAGCAGTCTCGGGAATCGAGGTGAAAAACTGTTTTTT.

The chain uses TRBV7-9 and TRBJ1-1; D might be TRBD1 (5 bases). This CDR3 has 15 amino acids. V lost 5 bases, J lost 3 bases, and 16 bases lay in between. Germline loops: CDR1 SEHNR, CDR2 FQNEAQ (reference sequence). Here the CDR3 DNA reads TGTGCCAGCAGCCTTATACTGGGGGTGGACACTGAAGCTTTCTTT. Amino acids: CASSLILGVDTEAFF.

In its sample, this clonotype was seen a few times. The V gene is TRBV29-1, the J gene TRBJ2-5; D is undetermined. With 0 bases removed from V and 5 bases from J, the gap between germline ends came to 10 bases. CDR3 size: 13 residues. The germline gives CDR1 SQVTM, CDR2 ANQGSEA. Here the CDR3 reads CSVEEAHVETQYF. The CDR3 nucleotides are TGCAGCGTTGAAGAGGCTCACGTGGAGACCCAGTACTTC.

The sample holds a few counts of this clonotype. CDR3 nucleotide sequence: TGTGCCAGCAGCGACAGCGGGAGTTTATTGGAGACCCAGTACTTC. Amino acids: CASSDSGSLLETQYF. The rearrangement joins TRBV7-9 to TRBJ2-5; 8 bases fit TRBD2. After removal of 5 bases from V and 5 bases from J, the junction contained 10 bases not matched to a gene. Germline values: CDR1 SEHNR, CDR2 FQNEAQ (reference sequence). The CDR3 has 15 amino acids.

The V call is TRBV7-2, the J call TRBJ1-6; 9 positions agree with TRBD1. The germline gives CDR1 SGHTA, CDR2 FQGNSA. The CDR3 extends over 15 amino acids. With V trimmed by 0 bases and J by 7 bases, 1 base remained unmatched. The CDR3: CASSLAGTGNSPLHF. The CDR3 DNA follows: TGTGCCAGCAGCTTAGCCGGGACAGGGAATTCACCCCTCCACTTT.

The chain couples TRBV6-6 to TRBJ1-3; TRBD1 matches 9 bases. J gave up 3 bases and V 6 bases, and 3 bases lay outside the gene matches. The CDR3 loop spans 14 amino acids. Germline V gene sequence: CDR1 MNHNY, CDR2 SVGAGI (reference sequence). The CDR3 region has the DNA TGTGCCAGCAGGACAGGGGGTGATGGAAACACCATATATTTT. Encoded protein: CASRTGGDGNTIYF.